This T cell receptor (beta chain) was profiled in a study of CD8+ T cells in alopecia areata. Study-wide results and limits: Tofacitinib yielded significantly lower scalp clonality and fewer expanded CD8+ clones among the top 100.

This clone was recorded once. Antigen: not known. One end of the junction does not line up with germline, which may come from a read error. CDR3 size: 12 residues. Germline lookup yields CDR1 LGHNA and CDR2 YSLEER. RNA was isolated and reverse transcribed to cDNA, the sequencing template. The table came from immunoSEQ multiplex PCR; TCRdb's copy has only in-frame clones and leaves some out. This table has about 150,000 clones, around 50% appearing once. Treatment given: oral pan-JAK inhibitor, 5-10 mg twice daily. Samples from alopecia areata patients were lesional scalp punch biopsies and peripheral blood. The researchers isolated CD4+ and CD8+ T cells from PBMCs by sorting.

J is TRBJ1-1 and V is TRBV4-3; TRBD1 might be the D (5 bases). Sample: CD8+ T cells sorted from blood, taken at week 4, from a patient treated with tofacitinib. This sequence was found in a human donor with alopecia areata. The CDR3 DNA sequence: TGCGCCGGCAGCGGGACGAACACTGAAGCTTTCTTT. This encodes CAGSGTNTEAFF.